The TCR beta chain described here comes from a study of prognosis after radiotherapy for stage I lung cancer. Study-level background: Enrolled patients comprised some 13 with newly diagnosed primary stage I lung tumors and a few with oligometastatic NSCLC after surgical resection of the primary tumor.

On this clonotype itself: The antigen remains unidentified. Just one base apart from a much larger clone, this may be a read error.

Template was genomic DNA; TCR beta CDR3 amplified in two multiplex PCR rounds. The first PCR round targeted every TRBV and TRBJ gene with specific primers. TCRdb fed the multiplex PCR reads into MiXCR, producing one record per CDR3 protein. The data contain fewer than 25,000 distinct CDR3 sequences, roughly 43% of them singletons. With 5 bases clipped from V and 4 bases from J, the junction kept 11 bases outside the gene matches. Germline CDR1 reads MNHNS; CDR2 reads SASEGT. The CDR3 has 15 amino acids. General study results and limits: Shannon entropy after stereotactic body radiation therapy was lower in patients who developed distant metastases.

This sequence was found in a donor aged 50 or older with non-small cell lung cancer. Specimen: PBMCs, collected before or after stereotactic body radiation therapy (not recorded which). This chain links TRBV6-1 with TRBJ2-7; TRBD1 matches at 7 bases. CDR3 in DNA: TGTGCCAGCAGTCCTGATACCGGGACAGCGTACGAGCAGTACTTC. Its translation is CASSPDTGTAYEQYF.